This entry lists 14 T cell receptor beta chains sequenced from one sample in a study of blood T cell repertoires in COVID-19. Only in-frame clones appear in the TCRdb table, and some are missing; sequencing was by immunoSEQ multiplex PCR. The repertoire holds about 120,000 clones, with 75% to 90% as singletons. Specimen: peripheral blood. These receptors all stem from a man aged 65 to 79 with active or convalescent COVID-19.

The J gene is TRBJ2-5, the V gene TRBV10-3; 13 nucleotides agree with TRBD2. CDR1 and CDR2 (germline): ENHRY, SYGVKD. The CDR3 runs to 15 residues. V dropped 8 bases and J dropped 4; count of bases not matched to a gene: 7. The CDR3 nucleotides are TGTGCCATCGGGGGGACTAGCGGGATCGGAGAGACCCAGTACTTC. As protein: CAIGGTSGIGETQYF.

This sequence joins TRBV19 and TRBJ1-5, with TRBD1 identical over 7 bases. The CDR3 totals 14 residues. Germline V lookup: CDR1 LNHDA, CDR2 SQIVND (reference sequence). Trimming cost V 6 bases and J 3 bases; bases outside gene matches: 5. The CDR3 loop is CASRWTGLNQPQHF. The CDR3 DNA reads TGTGCCAGTAGGTGGACAGGACTCAATCAGCCCCAGCATTTT.

The count of this clone is one. The chain has TRBV27 and TRBJ2-7, with 11 bases lining up with TRBD2. The CDR3 consists of 18 residues. V dropped 10 bases and J dropped 7; count of bases not matched to a gene: 24. Germline-derived CDR1 and CDR2 are MNHEY and SMNVEV (reference sequence). This CDR3 is CATLAGGPPRLAGREQYF. CDR3 coding DNA: TGTGCCACCCTCGCCGGGGGACCTCCGAGACTAGCGGGAAGGGAGCAGTACTTC.

V and J are TRBV19 and TRBJ2-2, with TRBD1 identical over 11 bases. The CDR3 extends over 16 amino acids. CDR1 and CDR2 (germline): LNHDA, SQIVND (reference sequence). Trimming at V came to 6 bases and at J to 7 bases, leaving 10 bases not matched to a gene. CDR3 protein: CASSHGSGTGGGELFF. CDR3 nucleotide sequence: TGTGCCAGTAGCCATGGGTCGGGGACAGGGGGCGGGGAGCTGTTTTTT.

This chain joins TRBV6-5 and TRBJ2-3, with TRBD2 as a possible D gene (5 bases). V lost 2 bases, J lost 2 bases, and 8 bases lay in between. CDR3 length: 14 amino acids. Germline V lookup: CDR1 MNHEY, CDR2 SVGAGI. CDR3 sequence (DNA): TGTGCCAGCAGTTACCGAGCGGACACAGATACGCAGTATTTT. This gives the protein CASSYRADTDTQYF.

This CDR3 reads CSVRQASFYEQYF. The CDR3 DNA sequence: TGCAGCGTTCGTCAGGCTTCCTTCTACGAGCAGTACTTC. The rearrangement uses TRBV29-1 and TRBJ2-7; D uncertain. The germline gives CDR1 SQVTM, CDR2 ANQGSEA. CDR3 length equals 13 residues. V was clipped by 5 bases and J by 3 bases, with 14 bases between them.

The chain employs TRBV19 and TRBJ1-6, with 7 bases lining up with TRBD1. The CDR3 has 15 residues. The ends lost 8 bases at V and 4 bases at J; junction bases unmatched: 8. The germline CDR1 and CDR2 sequences are LNHDA and SQIVND (reference sequence). CDR3 amino acids: CASGEPGQYNSPLHF. The DNA of the CDR3 is TGTGCCAGTGGAGAACCGGGACAGTATAATTCACCCCTCCACTTT.

V usage is TRBV2 and J usage is TRBJ2-5; D possibly corresponds to TRBD1 (5 bases). With 6 bases removed from V and 2 bases from J, the gap between germline ends came to 13 bases. The CDR3 has 14 residues. Looked up from germline, CDR1 is SNHLY and CDR2 is FYNNEI. CDR3 coding DNA: TGTGCCAGCAGCAGGGCAACAGCGCAAGAGACCCAGTACTTC. It encodes CASSRATAQETQYF.

CDR3 protein: CASSRDTGSTNEKLFF. In nucleotides, the CDR3 is TGTGCCAGCAGTCGTGATACAGGCTCAACTAATGAAAAACTGTTTTTT. The chain recombines TRBV11-2 with TRBJ1-4; D perhaps matches TRBD1 (5 bases). CDR1 and CDR2 (germline): SGHAT, FQNNGV. The CDR3 loop spans 16 amino acids. Trimming took 6 bases from V and 0 from J, leaving 14 bases between them.

This chain joins TRBV13 and TRBJ2-3, with a possible D match to TRBD1 (6 bases). CDR1 is PRHDT and CDR2 is FYEKMQ in the germline V gene (reference sequence). This CDR3 contains 13 residues. Trimming left V 3 bases short and J 4 bases short, with 8 bases between. The CDR3 nucleotides read TGTGCCAGCAGCTTGGGGGCCCCAGATACGCAGTATTTT. This gives the protein CASSLGAPDTQYF.

The chain uses TRBV28 and TRBJ1-1; TRBD1 agrees at 7 bases. V was pared by 5 bases and J by 1 base, with 7 bases of the junction left unmatched. This CDR3 comprises 15 residues. CDR1 and CDR2 from the germline V gene are MDHEN and SYDVKM. In nucleotides, the CDR3 is TGTGCCAGCAGTGGTCCGGGACAGTCGAACACTGAAGCTTTCTTT. Encoded protein: CASSGPGQSNTEAFF.

Comment on this clone: Its ends do not fully match the called genes, so a read error is possible. Here the CDR3 reads CASSGTSGIGELFF. Written as DNA, the CDR3 is TGTGCCAGCAGTGGGACTAGCGGGATCGGGGAGCTGTTTTTT. The rearrangement links TRBV10-3 to TRBJ2-2, with TRBD2 identical over 13 bases. The CDR3 length is 14 residues. The germline V gene encodes CDR1 ENHRY and CDR2 SYGVKD.

This sequence joins TRBV6-6 and TRBJ2-7, with 8 positions matching TRBD1. V was pared by 2 bases and J by 3 bases, with 0 bases of the junction left unmatched. From germline, CDR1 is MNHNY and CDR2 SVGAGI (reference sequence). The CDR3 sequence is 13 residues long. The CDR3, as DNA: TGTGCCAGCAGTTACGACAGGGGCTACGAGCAGTACTTC. Translation: CASSYDRGYEQYF.

V is TRBV10-3 and J is TRBJ2-7; 12 bases map to TRBD2. Trimming removed 8 bases from V and 6 bases from J; junction bases left unmatched: 11. CDR1 and CDR2 from the germline V gene are ENHRY and SYGVKD. The CDR3 is 15 amino acids. The CDR3 spells CAIAFRLAGEGEQYF. As DNA, the CDR3 is TGTGCCATCGCCTTTAGACTAGCGGGAGAGGGCGAGCAGTACTTC.